This TCR beta chain derives from a study of identical twins. MiXCR, applied by TCRdb to the 5' RACE reads, yields one record per CDR3 protein. The sample has some 590,000 distinct CDR3 sequences; more than 9% are singletons. This clonotype was found many times. The same sample was also studied in work on yellow fever vaccine responses in identical twins.

The sequence was collected from a woman under 30 in good health. The sample taken for sequencing was PBMCs.

CDR3 sequence: CASRGGLAAGETQYF. CDR3 DNA sequence: TGTGCCAGCAGGGGCGGGCTGGCAGCGGGAGAGACCCAGTACTTC. The J gene is TRBJ2-5, the V gene TRBV2; D is possibly TRBD2 (6 bases). This CDR3 spans 15 amino acids. Trimming pared 6 bases from V and 4 bases from J, leaving 18 bases between. From germline, CDR1 is SNHLY and CDR2 FYNNEI.